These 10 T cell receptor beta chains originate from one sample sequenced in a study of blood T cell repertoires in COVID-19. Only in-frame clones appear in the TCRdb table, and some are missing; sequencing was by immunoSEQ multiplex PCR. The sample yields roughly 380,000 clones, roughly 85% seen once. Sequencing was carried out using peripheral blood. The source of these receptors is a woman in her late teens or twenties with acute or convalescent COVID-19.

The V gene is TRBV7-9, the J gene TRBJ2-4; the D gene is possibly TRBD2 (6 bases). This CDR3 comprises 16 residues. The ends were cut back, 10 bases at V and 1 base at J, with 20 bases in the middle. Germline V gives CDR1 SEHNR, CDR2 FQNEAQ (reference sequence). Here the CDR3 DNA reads TGTGCCATCGGAGGGACCCAGGAGGGGGCCAAAAACATTCAGTACTTC. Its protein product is CAIGGTQEGAKNIQYF. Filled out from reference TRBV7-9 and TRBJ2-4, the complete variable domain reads DTGVSQNPRHKITKRGQNVTFRCDPISEHNRLYWYRQTLGQGPEFLTYFQNEAQLEKSRLLSDRFSAERPKGSFSTLEIQRTEQGDSAMYLCAIGGTQEGAKNIQYFGAGTRLSVL.

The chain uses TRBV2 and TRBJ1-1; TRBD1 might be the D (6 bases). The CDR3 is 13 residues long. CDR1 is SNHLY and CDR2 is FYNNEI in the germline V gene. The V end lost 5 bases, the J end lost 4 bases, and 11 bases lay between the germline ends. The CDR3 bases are TGTGCCAGCAGTTCGGCCAGGGGCACTGAAGCTTTCTTT. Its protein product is CASSSARGTEAFF.

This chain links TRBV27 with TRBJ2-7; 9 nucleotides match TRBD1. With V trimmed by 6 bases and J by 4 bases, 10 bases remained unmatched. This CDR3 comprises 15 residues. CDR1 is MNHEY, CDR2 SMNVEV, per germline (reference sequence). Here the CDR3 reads CASRRGGTGSYEQYF. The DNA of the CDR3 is TGTGCCAGCAGGAGGGGCGGGACAGGGTCATACGAGCAGTACTTC.

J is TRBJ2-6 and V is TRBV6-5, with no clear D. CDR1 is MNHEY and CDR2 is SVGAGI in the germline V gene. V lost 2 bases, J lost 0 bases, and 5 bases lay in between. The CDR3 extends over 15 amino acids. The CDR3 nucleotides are TGTGCCAGCAGTTACACCGGCTCTGGGGCCAACGTCCTGACTTTC. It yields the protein CASSYTGSGANVLTF.

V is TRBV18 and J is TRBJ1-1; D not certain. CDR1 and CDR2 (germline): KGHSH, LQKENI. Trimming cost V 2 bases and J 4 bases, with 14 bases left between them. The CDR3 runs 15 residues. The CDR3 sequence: CASSPEEGEFTEAFF. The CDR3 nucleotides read TGTGCCAGCTCACCAGAAGAGGGAGAGTTCACTGAAGCTTTCTTT.

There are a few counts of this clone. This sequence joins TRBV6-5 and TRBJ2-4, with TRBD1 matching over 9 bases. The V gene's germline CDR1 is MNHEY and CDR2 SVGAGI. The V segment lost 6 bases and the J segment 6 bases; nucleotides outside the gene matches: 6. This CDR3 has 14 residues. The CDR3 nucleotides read TGTGCCAGCAGCCAGGGGGGACAGGGAAACATTCAGTACTTC. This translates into CASSQGGQGNIQYF.

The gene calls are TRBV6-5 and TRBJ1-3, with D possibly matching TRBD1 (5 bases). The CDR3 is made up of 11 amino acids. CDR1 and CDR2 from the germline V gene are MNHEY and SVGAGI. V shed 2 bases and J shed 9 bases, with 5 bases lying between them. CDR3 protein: CASSYRGTIYF. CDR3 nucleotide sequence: TGTGCCAGCAGTTACAGGGGCACCATATATTTT.

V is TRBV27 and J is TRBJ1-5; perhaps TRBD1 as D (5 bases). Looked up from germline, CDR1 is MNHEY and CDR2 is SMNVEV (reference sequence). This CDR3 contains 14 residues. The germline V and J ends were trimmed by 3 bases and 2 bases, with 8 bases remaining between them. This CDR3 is CASSFLGRNQPQHF. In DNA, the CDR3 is TGTGCCAGCAGTTTTTTGGGGCGCAATCAGCCCCAGCATTTT.

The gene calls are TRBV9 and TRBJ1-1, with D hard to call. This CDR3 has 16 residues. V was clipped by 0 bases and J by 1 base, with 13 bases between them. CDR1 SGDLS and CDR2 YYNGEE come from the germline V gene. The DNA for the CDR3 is TGTGCCAGCAGCGTAGGTACGTACAGTCAGAACACTGAAGCTTTCTTT. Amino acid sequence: CASSVGTYSQNTEAFF.

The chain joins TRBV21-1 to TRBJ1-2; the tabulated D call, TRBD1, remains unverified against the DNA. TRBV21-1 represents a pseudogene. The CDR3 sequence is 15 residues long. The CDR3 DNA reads TGTGCCAGCAGCAAATTCGAGACAGGGGGGTATGGCTACACCTTC. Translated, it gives CASSKFETGGYGYTF.